These T cell receptor beta chains were read from a single sample in a study of cytomegalovirus exposure and HLA in healthy donors. Some clones are missing from TCRdb's copy, which holds only in-frame ones; the method was immunoSEQ multiplex PCR. The sample shows under 300,000 clones, around 85% of them seen only once. Sequencing input: PBMCs. All receptors derive from a woman younger than 45 in good health and CMV-seropositive. The CDR3 runs from the conserved cysteine through the conserved F or W. Fields, in order: J gene, V gene, D gene, clone size, CDR3 length, CDR3 DNA, CDR3 protein. A D gene is named only where the DNA matches it firmly. Some rows mark clone size as missing; the rest say once, few, many or name a class of expanded clone.

J: TRBJ2-3; V: TRBV5-1; D: NA; size: NA; length: 15; DNA: TGCGCCAGCAGCTTGGGGTCGGGAGGCACAGATACGCAGTATTTT; CDR3: CASSLGSGGTDTQYF
J: TRBJ2-7; V: TRBV28; D: TRBD1; size: NA; length: 15; DNA: TGTGCCAGCAGCCCCGCGTCAGGGGGTTCCTACGAGCAGTACTTC; CDR3: CASSPASGGSYEQYF
J: TRBJ2-7; V: TRBV28; D: TRBD2; size: few; length: 13; DNA: TGTGCCAGCCGTCCCAGACTAGCGGGTGAGCAGTACTTC; CDR3: CASRPRLAGEQYF
J: TRBJ2-7; V: TRBV5-8; D: TRBD2; size: NA; length: 14; DNA: TGTGCCAGCAGCTTACCGGGACTAGCCTACGAGCAGTACTTC; CDR3: CASSLPGLAYEQYF
J: TRBJ2-7; V: TRBV18; D: TRBD2; size: few; length: 14; DNA: TGTGCCAGCTCTCGGACTAGCGACTCCTACGAGCAGTACTTC; CDR3: CASSRTSDSYEQYF
J: TRBJ2-3; V: TRBV10-1; D: NA; size: NA; length: 13; DNA: TGCGCCAGCCTCCGGGTCCGCACAGATACGCAGTATTTT; CDR3: CASLRVRTDTQYF
J: TRBJ1-2; V: TRBV19; D: NA; size: once; length: 14; DNA: TGTGCCAGTAGTATTGCCCAGGGGACCTATGGCTACACCTTC; CDR3: CASSIAQGTYGYTF
J: TRBJ1-2; V: TRBV5-4; D: TRBD1; size: NA; length: 13; DNA: TGTGCCAGCAGCAATGACAGGGACTATGGCTACACCTTC; CDR3: CASSNDRDYGYTF
J: TRBJ2-1; V: TRBV11-2; D: NA; size: NA; length: 15; DNA: TGTGCCAGCAGCCGACTGACAGGCGCCAACAATGAGCAGTTCTTC; CDR3: CASSRLTGANNEQFF
J: TRBJ2-1; V: TRBV20-1; D: NA; size: NA; length: 11; DNA: TGCAGTGCTAGACCTCTAGGAGAGCAGTTCTTC; CDR3: CSARPLGEQFF
J: TRBJ1-5; V: TRBV5-4; D: NA; size: NA; length: 15; DNA: TGTGCCAGCAGCCTGTCGCCAGGTACAAATCAGCCCCAGCATTTT; CDR3: CASSLSPGTNQPQHF
J: TRBJ1-1; V: TRBV10-3; D: TRBD1; size: NA; length: 13; DNA: TGTGCCATCACCGGGACAGAGAACACTGAAGCTTTCTTT; CDR3: CAITGTENTEAFF
J: TRBJ2-1; V: TRBV9; D: TRBD1; size: NA; length: 17; DNA: TGTGCCAGCAGCGCCAGCCGTTGGACAGGGGGTTACAATGAGCAGTTCTTC; CDR3: CASSASRWTGGYNEQFF
J: TRBJ2-7; V: TRBV27; D: TRBD2; size: NA; length: 17; DNA: TGTGCCAGCAGTCTGAACCCGGGGACTAGCGGAACCTACGAGCAGTACTTC; CDR3: CASSLNPGTSGTYEQYF
J: TRBJ2-5; V: TRBV30; D: NA; size: NA; length: 12; DNA: TGTGCCTGGAGCCCGGGGTTGAGGACCCAGTACTTC; CDR3: CAWSPGLRTQYF
J: TRBJ2-1; V: TRBV7-9; D: NA; size: NA; length: 13; DNA: TGTGCCAGCACCAAGGACTCAAACAATGAGCAGTTCTTC; CDR3: CASTKDSNNEQFF
J: TRBJ1-4; V: TRBV19; D: TRBD1; size: NA; length: 15; DNA: TGTGCCAGTACCACAGGGGGGAGGACTAATGAAAAACTGTTTTTT; CDR3: CASTTGGRTNEKLFF
J: TRBJ2-3; V: TRBV4-2; D: TRBD2; size: NA; length: 15; DNA: TGTGCCAGCAGCCATGGCGGGAGTTCGCCAGATACGCAGTATTTT; CDR3: CASSHGGSSPDTQYF
J: TRBJ2-7; V: TRBV5-4; D: NA; size: NA; length: 11; DNA: TGTGCCAGCAGCTTGAGCGGAATCGAGTACTTC; CDR3: CASSLSGIEYF
J: TRBJ2-7; V: TRBV5-6; D: TRBD1; size: NA; length: 14; DNA: TGTGCCAGCAGCTTTCGGACAGGGGTTTACGAGCAGTACTTC; CDR3: CASSFRTGVYEQYF
J: TRBJ2-5; V: TRBV30; D: NA; size: NA; length: 12; DNA: TGTGCCTGGACCCAGAACCAAGAGACCCAGTACTTC; CDR3: CAWTQNQETQYF
J: TRBJ2-7; V: TRBV5-1; D: NA; size: NA; length: 15; DNA: TGCGCCAGCAGCTTGGTTGTCGGGAGTGTCTACGAGCAGTACTTC; CDR3: CASSLVVGSVYEQYF
J: TRBJ2-7; V: TRBV7-2; D: NA; size: NA; length: 15; DNA: TGTGCCAGCAGCTTAGGGTCCTCGGGTCCGGTACGGCAGTACTTC; CDR3: CASSLGSSGPVRQYF
J: TRBJ1-1; V: TRBV10-2; D: NA; size: few; length: 13; DNA: TGCGCCAGTACATACGGAGCGAACACTGAAGCTTTCTTT; CDR3: CASTYGANTEAFF
J: TRBJ2-3; V: TRBV29-1; D: NA; size: NA; length: 12; DNA: TGCAGCGTTTTGGAGGGAACAGATACGCAGTATTTT; CDR3: CSVLEGTDTQYF
J: TRBJ2-3; V: TRBV29-1; D: NA; size: NA; length: 13; DNA: TGCAGCCTATCAGAGGGCGGAACAGATACGCAGTATTTT; CDR3: CSLSEGGTDTQYF
J: TRBJ2-1; V: TRBV28; D: TRBD2; size: NA; length: 16; DNA: TGTGCCAGCAGTCTCTCGGCGGGAGGGCCCTCAAATGAGCAGTTCTTC; CDR3: CASSLSAGGPSNEQFF
J: TRBJ1-3; V: TRBV6-1; D: NA; size: NA; length: 17; DNA: TGTGCCAGCAGTGAAATAGGCAGGTCAAAGTCTGGAAACACCATATATTTT; CDR3: CASSEIGRSKSGNTIYF
J: TRBJ2-1; V: TRBV5-1; D: TRBD2; size: NA; length: 17; DNA: TGCGCCAGCACCCGGGGGGTAGCGGGAGGGGGCTACAATGAGCAGTTCTTC; CDR3: CASTRGVAGGGYNEQFF
J: TRBJ1-1; V: TRBV11-3; D: TRBD1; size: once; length: 15; DNA: TGTGCCAGCAGCTCCAGGACAGGGTTTACCACTGAAGCTTTCTTT; CDR3: CASSSRTGFTTEAFF
J: TRBJ1-2; V: TRBV27; D: TRBD1; size: NA; length: 15; DNA: TGTGCCAGCAGATCTGGGACAGTCACTCGGGATGGCTACACCTTC; CDR3: CASRSGTVTRDGYTF
J: TRBJ2-7; V: TRBV11-2; D: NA; size: NA; length: 15; DNA: TGTGCCAGCACCGAGATGGAAGCGACCGAAGACGAGCAGTACTTC; CDR3: CASTEMEATEDEQYF